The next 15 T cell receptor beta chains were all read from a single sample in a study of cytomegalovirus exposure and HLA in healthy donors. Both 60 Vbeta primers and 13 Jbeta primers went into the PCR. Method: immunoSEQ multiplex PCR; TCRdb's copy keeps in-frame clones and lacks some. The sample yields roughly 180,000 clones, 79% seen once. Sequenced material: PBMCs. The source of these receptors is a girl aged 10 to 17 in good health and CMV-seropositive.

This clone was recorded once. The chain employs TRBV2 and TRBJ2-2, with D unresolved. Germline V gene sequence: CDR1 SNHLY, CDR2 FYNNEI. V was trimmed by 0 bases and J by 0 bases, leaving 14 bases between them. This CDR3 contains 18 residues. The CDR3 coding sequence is TGTGCCAGCAGTGAAGCTGTCGATAGTCTCGCGAACACCGGGGAGCTGTTTTTT. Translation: CASSEAVDSLANTGELFF. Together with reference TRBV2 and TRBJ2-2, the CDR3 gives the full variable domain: EPEVTQTPSHQVTQMGQEVILRCVPISNHLYFYWYRQILGQKVEFLVSFYNNEISEKSEIFDDQFSVERPDGSNFTLKIRSTKLEDSAMYFCASSEAVDSLANTGELFFGEGSRLTVL.

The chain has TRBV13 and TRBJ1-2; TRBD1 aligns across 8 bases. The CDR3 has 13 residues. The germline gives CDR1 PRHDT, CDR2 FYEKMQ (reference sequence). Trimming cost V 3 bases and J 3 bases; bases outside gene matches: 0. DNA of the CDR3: TGTGCCAGCAGCTTGGACAGGGACTATGGCTACACCTTC. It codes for CASSLDRDYGYTF.

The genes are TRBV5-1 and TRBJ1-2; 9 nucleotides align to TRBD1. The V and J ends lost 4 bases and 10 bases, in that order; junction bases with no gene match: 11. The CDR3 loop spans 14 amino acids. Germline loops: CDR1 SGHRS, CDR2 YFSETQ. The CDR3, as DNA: TGCGCCAGCAGCGACTCCACAGGGGGCAGCGACTACACCTTC. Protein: CASSDSTGGSDYTF.

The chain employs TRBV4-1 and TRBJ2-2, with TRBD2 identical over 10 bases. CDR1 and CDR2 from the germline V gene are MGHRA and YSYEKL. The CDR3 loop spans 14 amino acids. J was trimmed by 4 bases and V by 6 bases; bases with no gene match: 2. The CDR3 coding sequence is TGCGCCAGCAGACCTAGCGGGGGCACCGGGGAGCTGTTTTTT. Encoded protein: CASRPSGGTGELFF.

DNA of the CDR3: TGTGCCAGCAGCTTAGTGAACAGCTTGAACACTGAAGCTTTCTTT. As protein: CASSLVNSLNTEAFF. V and J are TRBV7-7 and TRBJ1-1, with D hard to call. V lost 1 base, J lost 0 bases, and 9 bases lay in between. This CDR3 is built from 15 residues. CDR1 and CDR2 from the germline V gene are SSHAT and FNYEAQ (reference sequence).

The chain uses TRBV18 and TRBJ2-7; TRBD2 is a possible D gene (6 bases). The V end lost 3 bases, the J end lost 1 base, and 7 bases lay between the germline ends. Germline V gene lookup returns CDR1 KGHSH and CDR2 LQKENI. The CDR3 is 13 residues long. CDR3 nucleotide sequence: TGTGCCAGCTCACCGGGACTGTCCTACGAGCAGTACTTC. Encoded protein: CASSPGLSYEQYF. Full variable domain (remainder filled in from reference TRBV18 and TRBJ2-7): NAGVMQNPRHLVRRRGQEARLRCSPMKGHSHVYWYRQLPEEGLKFMVYLQKENIIDESGMPKERFSAEFPKEGPSILRIQQVVRGDSAAYFCASSPGLSYEQYFGPGTRLTVT.

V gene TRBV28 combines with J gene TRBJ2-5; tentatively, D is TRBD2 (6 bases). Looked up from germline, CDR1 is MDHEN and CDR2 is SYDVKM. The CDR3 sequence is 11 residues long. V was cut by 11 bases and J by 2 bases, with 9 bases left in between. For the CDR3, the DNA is TGTGCCTCCGGGGGACAAGAGACCCAGTACTTC. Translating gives CASGGQETQYF.

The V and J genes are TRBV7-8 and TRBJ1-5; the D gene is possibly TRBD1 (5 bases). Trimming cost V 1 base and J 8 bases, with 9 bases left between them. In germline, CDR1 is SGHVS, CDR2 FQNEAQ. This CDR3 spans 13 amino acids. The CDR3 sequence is CASSLDRSEPQHF. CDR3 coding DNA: TGTGCCAGCAGCTTAGACAGGTCCGAGCCCCAGCATTTT.

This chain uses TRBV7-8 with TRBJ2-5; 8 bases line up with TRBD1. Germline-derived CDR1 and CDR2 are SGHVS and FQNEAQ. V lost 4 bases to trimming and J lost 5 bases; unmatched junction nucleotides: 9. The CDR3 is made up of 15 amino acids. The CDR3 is CASSSSQGASETQYF. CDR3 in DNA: TGTGCCAGCAGCTCCTCCCAGGGGGCGAGTGAGACCCAGTACTTC.

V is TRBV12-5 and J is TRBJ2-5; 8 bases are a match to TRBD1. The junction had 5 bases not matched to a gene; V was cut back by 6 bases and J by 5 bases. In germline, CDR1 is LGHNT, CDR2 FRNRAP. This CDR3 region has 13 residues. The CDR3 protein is CASGTGATETQYF. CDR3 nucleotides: TGTGCTAGTGGGACAGGGGCGACGGAGACCCAGTACTTC.

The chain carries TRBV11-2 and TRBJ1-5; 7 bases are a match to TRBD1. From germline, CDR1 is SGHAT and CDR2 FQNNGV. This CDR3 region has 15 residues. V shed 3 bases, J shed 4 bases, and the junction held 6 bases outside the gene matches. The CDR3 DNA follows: TGTGCCAGCAGCTTTGGGGCAGGGGGAAATCAGCCCCAGCATTTT. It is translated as CASSFGAGGNQPQHF.

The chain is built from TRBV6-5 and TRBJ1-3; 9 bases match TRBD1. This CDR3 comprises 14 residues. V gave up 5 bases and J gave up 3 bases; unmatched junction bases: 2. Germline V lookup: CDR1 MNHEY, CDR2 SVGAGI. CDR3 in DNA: TGTGCCAGCAGTCGGACAGGGGTTGGAAACACCATATATTTT. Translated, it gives CASSRTGVGNTIYF.

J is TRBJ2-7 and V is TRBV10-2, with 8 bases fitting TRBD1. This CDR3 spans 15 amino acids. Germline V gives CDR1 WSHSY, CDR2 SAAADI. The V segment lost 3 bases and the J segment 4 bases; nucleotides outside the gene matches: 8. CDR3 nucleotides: TGCGCCAGCAGTGACCCAGGGGGCCACAGGTACGAGCAGTACTTC. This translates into CASSDPGGHRYEQYF.

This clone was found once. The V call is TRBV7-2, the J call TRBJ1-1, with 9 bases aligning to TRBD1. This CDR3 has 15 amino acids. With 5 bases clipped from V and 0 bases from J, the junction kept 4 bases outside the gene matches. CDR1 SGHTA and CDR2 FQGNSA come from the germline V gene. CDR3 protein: CASSQDRGLNTEAFF. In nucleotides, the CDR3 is TGTGCCAGCAGCCAGGACAGGGGCTTGAACACTGAAGCTTTCTTT.

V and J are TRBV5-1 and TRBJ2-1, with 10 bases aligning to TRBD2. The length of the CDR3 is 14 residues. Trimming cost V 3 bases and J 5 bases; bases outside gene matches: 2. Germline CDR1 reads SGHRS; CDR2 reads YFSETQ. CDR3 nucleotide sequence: TGCGCCAGCAGCTCGCTAGCGGGGGACAATGAGCAGTTCTTC. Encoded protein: CASSSLAGDNEQFF.